These 14 T cell receptor beta chains came from one sample sequenced in a study of metastatic and nonmetastatic thyroid tumors. TCRdb reanalyzed the PCR reads via MiXCR. The table has 9,000 to 15,000 clones, around a third seen once. Patients had received no treatment of any kind before thyroid surgery. Sequenced sample: tumor tissue. These receptors all stem from a female donor with papillary thyroid cancer or a benign thyroid nodule (not recorded which). Some clones in this sample may be carry-over from other donors' samples.

This clone was found a few times. Here the CDR3 DNA reads TGTGCCAGCAGTGTCGGCTACGAGCAGTACTTC. It codes for CASSVGYEQYF. The chain employs TRBV6-1 and TRBJ2-7; D not resolved. Germline-derived CDR1 and CDR2 are MNHNS and SASEGT. V was pared by 4 bases and J by 3 bases, with 4 bases between. The CDR3 extends over 11 amino acids.

The table lists this clone with a few counts. The chain combines TRBV7-9 with TRBJ1-1; D unclear. This CDR3 region has 15 residues. Germline CDR1 is SEHNR and CDR2 is FQNEAQ (reference sequence). V gave up 5 bases and J gave up 1 base, with 14 bases separating them. The CDR3 sequence is CASSLMNEGNTEAFF. The CDR3 DNA reads as TGTGCCAGCAGCCTAATGAACGAGGGGAACACTGAAGCTTTCTTT.

This sequence joins TRBV5-1 and TRBJ1-2; D is possibly TRBD1 (6 bases). This CDR3 comprises 12 residues. Trimming stripped 5 bases from V and 8 bases from J, with 13 bases between. CDR1 is SGHRS and CDR2 is YFSETQ in the germline V gene. CDR3 in DNA: TGCGCCAGCAGATGGGACACCTCGGGCTACACCTTC. Translating it yields CASRWDTSGYTF.

A remark on this clone: One base away lies a much larger clone, so this may be a sequencing read error. This sample includes further DNA sequences coding for the same CDR3. The genes are TRBV18 and TRBJ2-4; no clear D. The CDR3 consists of 15 residues. Germline assignment: CDR1 KGHSH and CDR2 LQKENI. CDR3 DNA: TGTGCCAGCTCGCCACCGGGTCTAGCCAAAAACATTCAGTACTTC. It translates to CASSPPGLAKNIQYF.

This clone was detected only a few times. The chain couples TRBV10-1 to TRBJ2-2, with D unresolved. Germline V gene lookup returns CDR1 WNHNN and CDR2 SYGVQD (reference sequence). The CDR3 has 15 amino acids. Trimming pared 0 bases from V and 4 bases from J, leaving 9 bases between. CDR3 amino acids: CASSESLSSTGELFF. CDR3 DNA: TGCGCCAGCAGTGAGTCTTTATCCTCCACCGGGGAGCTGTTTTTT.

The table lists this clone with many counts. V usage is TRBV24-1 and J usage is TRBJ2-1; 10 bases align to TRBD2. The CDR3 is 17 amino acids. V lost 4 bases, J lost 7 bases, and 12 bases stayed unmatched. Germline V lookup: CDR1 KGHDR, CDR2 SFDVKD. CDR3 protein: CATSDSPLAGVRNEQFF. The CDR3 coding sequence is TGTGCCACCAGTGACTCCCCCCTAGCGGGAGTTAGGAATGAGCAGTTCTTC.

The chain recombines TRBV11-3 with TRBJ2-7; D remains ambiguous. Looked up from germline, CDR1 is SGHNT and CDR2 is YENEEA. V was trimmed by 5 bases and J by 2 bases, leaving 10 bases between them. This CDR3 has 13 residues. Written as DNA, the CDR3 is TGTGCCAGCAGCGTCAGCGAAACCTACGAGCAGTACTTC. Protein sequence: CASSVSETYEQYF.

The chain joins TRBV5-1 to TRBJ2-1, with 9 nucleotides matching TRBD1. Germline trimming cut 0 bases from V and 6 bases from J; bases unmatched to any gene: 7. The V gene's germline CDR1 is SGHRS and CDR2 YFSETQ. This CDR3 comprises 16 residues. For the CDR3, the DNA is TGCGCCAGCAGCTTGGAACAGGGGGCTCGGGCCAATGAGCAGTTCTTC. Translating gives CASSLEQGARANEQFF.

This clone rates as medium-sized. V and J are TRBV20-1 and TRBJ2-7, with 11 bases matching TRBD2. The CDR3 has 15 amino acids. CDR1 and CDR2 (germline): DFQATT, SNEGSKA (reference sequence). J gave up 5 bases and V 3 bases, and 9 bases lay outside the gene matches. CDR3 in amino acids: CSASFLAGGPHEQYF. Written as DNA, the CDR3 is TGCAGTGCTAGTTTCCTAGCGGGGGGCCCACACGAGCAGTACTTC.

The chain carries TRBV27 and TRBJ1-2; possibly TRBD1 for D (5 bases). This CDR3 has 14 amino acids. In germline, CDR1 is MNHEY, CDR2 SMNVEV (reference sequence). V lost 5 bases and J lost 2, with 12 bases in between. This CDR3 is CASSPSGRNYGYTF. DNA for the CDR3: TGTGCCAGCAGTCCATCGGGACGGAACTATGGCTACACCTTC.

This clone is labeled medium-sized. This chain joins TRBV11-3 and TRBJ2-5; tentative D call: TRBD1 (6 bases). Trimming removed 4 bases from V and 0 bases from J, with 18 bases in between. Germline V gene data show CDR1 as SGHNT and CDR2 as YENEEA. The length of the CDR3 is 17 residues. The CDR3 nucleotides read TGTGCCAGCAGCTCGTGGGGCGCAGGGGCAAACCAAGAGACCCAGTACTTC. Its translation is CASSSWGAGANQETQYF.

This clone came up many times. The germline gene is not matched at one end of the junction; a read error may be the cause. The chain recombines TRBV20-1 with TRBJ2-1; D is unclear. The CDR3 sequence is 14 residues long. CDR1 is DFQATT and CDR2 is SNEGSKA in the germline V gene (reference sequence). In nucleotides, the CDR3 is TGCAGTGCTCGACGACTCGACTCCTACAATGAGCAGTCCTTC. Its translation is CSARRLDSYNEQSF.

The table lists this clone with a few counts. Here the CDR3 reads CASSSTVGDTQYF. CDR3 DNA: TGCGCCAGCAGTAGTACTGTGGGAGATACGCAGTATTTT. This chain joins TRBV10-1 and TRBJ2-3, with unresolved D. This CDR3 contains 13 residues. Germline CDR1 and CDR2: WNHNN and SYGVQD (reference sequence). V was cut by 5 bases and J by 5 bases, with 11 bases left in between.

Comment on this clone: A junction end diverges from the germline sequence, so it may reflect a read error. The chain is built from TRBV7-9 and TRBJ1-1; D ambiguous. The CDR3 totals 13 residues. Germline assignment: CDR1 SEHNR and CDR2 FQNEAQ (reference sequence). CDR3 amino acids: CDSSLSGYTEAFF. The CDR3 region has the DNA TGTGACAGCAGCTTAAGCGGGTACACTGAAGCTTTCTTT.